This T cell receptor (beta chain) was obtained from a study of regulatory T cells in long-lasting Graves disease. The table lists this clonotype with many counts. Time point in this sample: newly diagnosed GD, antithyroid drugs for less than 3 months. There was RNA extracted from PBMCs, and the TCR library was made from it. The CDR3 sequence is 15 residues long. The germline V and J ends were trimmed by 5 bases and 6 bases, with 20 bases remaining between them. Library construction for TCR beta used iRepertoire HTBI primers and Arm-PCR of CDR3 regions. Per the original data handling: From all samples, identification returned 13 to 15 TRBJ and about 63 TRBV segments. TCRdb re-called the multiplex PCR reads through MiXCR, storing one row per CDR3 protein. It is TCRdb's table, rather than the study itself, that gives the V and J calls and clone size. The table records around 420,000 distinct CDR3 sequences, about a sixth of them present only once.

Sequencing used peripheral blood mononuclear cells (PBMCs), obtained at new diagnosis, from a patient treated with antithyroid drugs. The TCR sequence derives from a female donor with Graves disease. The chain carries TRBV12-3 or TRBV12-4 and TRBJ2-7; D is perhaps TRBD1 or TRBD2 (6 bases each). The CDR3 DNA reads TGTGCCAGCAGTCTTTTAGGGGGGAGCACTGGCGAGCAGTACTTC. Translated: CASSLLGGSTGEQYF.